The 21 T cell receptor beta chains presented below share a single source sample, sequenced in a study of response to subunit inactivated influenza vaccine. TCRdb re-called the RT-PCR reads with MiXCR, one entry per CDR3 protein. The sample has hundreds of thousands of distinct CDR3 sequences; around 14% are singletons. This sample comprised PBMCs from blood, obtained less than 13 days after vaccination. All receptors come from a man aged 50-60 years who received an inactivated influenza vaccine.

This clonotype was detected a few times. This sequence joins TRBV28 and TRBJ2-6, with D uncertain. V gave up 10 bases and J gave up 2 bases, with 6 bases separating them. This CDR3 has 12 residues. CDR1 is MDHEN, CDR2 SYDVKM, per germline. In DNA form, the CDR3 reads TGTGCCACTCAAACTGGGGCCAACGTCCTGACTTTC. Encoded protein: CATQTGANVLTF.

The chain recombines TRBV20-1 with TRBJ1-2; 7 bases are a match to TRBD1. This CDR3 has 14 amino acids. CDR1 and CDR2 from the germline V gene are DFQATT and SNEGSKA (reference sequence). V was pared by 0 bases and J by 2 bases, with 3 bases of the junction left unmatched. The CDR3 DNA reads TGCAGTGCTAGAGATCAGGGGGGGAACTATGGCTACACCTTC. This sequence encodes CSARDQGGNYGYTF.

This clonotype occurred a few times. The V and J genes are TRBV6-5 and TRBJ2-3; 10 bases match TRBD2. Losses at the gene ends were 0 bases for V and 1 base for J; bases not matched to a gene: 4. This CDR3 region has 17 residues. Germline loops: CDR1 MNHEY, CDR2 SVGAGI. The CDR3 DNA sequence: TGTGCCAGCAGTTACTCAGCCCTAGCGGGGGGCACAGATACGCAGTATTTT. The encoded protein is CASSYSALAGGTDTQYF.

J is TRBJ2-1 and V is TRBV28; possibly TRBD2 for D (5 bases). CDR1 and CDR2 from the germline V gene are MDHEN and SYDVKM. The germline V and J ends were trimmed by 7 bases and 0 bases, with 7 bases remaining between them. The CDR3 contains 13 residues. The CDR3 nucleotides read TGTGCCAGCAACGGGAACTCCTACAATGAGCAGTTCTTC. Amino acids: CASNGNSYNEQFF.

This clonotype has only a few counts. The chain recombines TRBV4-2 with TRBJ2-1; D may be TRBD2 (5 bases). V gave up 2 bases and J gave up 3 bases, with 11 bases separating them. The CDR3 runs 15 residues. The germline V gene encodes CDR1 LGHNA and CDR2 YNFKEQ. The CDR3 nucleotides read TGTGCCAGCAGCCAATCCGGGGTTGACTACAATGAGCAGTTCTTC. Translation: CASSQSGVDYNEQFF.

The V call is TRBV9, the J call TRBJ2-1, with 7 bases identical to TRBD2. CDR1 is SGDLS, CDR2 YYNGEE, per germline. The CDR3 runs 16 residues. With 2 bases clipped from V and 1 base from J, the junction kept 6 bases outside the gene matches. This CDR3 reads CASSVFWRESYNEQFF. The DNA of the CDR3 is TGTGCCAGCAGCGTTTTTTGGCGGGAGTCCTACAATGAGCAGTTCTTC.

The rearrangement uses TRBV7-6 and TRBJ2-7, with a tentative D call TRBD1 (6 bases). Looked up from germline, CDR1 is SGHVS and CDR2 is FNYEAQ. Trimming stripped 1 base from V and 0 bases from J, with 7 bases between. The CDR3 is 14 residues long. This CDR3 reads CASSLEDSSYEQYF. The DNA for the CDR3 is TGTGCCAGCAGCTTAGAGGACAGCTCCTACGAGCAGTACTTC.

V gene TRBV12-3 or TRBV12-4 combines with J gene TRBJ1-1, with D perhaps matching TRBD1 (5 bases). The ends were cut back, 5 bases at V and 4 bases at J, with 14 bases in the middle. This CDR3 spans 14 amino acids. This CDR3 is CASSLRGRSTEAFF. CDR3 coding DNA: TGTGCCAGCAGTCTCCGGGGCAGGAGCACTGAAGCTTTCTTT.

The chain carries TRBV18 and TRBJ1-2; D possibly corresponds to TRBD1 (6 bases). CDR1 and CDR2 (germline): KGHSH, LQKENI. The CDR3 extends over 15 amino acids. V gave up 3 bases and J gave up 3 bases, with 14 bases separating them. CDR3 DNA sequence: TGTGCCAGCTCACCCGAACAGGGTAATGACTATGGCTACACCTTC. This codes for CASSPEQGNDYGYTF. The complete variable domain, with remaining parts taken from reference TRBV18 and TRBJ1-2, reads NAGVMQNPRHLVRRRGQEARLRCSPMKGHSHVYWYRQLPEEGLKFMVYLQKENIIDESGMPKERFSAEFPKEGPSILRIQQVVRGDSAAYFCASSPEQGNDYGYTFGSGTRLTVV.

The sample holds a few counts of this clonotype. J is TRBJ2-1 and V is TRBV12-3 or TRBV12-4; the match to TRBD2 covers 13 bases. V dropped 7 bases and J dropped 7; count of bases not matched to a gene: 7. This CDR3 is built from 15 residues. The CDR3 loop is CASTHQGLAGNEQFF. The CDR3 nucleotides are TGTGCCAGCACCCACCAGGGACTAGCGGGGAATGAGCAGTTCTTC.

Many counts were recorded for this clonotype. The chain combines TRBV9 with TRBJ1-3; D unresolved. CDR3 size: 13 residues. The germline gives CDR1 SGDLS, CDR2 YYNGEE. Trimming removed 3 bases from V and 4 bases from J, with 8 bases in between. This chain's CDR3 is CASSAASGNTIYF. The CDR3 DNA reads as TGTGCCAGCAGCGCCGCCTCCGGAAACACCATATATTTT.

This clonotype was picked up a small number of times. The CDR3 DNA follows: TGCAGTGCTTCCCCGGACAGGGGAATTCACTACGAGCAGTACTTC. Encoded protein: CSASPDRGIHYEQYF. This sequence joins TRBV20-1 and TRBJ2-7; 9 bases are a match to TRBD1. This CDR3 spans 15 amino acids. Per the germline V gene, CDR1 is DFQATT and CDR2 is SNEGSKA (reference sequence). V was clipped by 5 bases and J by 3 bases; unmatched bases: 11.

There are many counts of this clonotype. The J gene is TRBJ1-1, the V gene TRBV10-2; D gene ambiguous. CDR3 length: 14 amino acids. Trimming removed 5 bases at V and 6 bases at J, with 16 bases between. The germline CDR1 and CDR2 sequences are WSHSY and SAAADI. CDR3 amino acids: CASSPGSRGPEAFF. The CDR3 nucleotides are TGCGCCAGCAGTCCGGGATCTCGAGGGCCTGAAGCTTTCTTT.

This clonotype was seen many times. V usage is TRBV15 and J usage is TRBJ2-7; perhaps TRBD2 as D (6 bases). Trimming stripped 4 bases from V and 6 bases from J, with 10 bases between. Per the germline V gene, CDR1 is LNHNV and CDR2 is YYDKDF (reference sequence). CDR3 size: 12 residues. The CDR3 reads CATSKAGGEQYF. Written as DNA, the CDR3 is TGTGCCACCAGCAAGGCCGGGGGCGAGCAGTACTTC. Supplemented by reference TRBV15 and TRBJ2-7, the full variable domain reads DAMVIQNPRYQVTQFGKPVTLSCSQTLNHNVMYWYQQKSSQAPKLLFHYYDKDFNNEADTPDNFQSRRPNTSFCFLDIRSPGLGDTAMYLCATSKAGGEQYFGPGTRLTVT.

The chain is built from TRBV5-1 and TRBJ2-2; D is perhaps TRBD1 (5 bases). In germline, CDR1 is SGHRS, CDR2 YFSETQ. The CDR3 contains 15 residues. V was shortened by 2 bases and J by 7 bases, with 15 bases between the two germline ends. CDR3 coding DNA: TGCGCCAGCAGCTTTGACGTCAGGGCAGGCGGGGAGCTGTTTTTT. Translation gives CASSFDVRAGGELFF.

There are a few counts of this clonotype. CDR3: CASSPNRRNTGELFF. The CDR3 DNA sequence: TGTGCCAGCTCACCAAACAGACGGAACACCGGGGAGCTGTTTTTT. The J gene is TRBJ2-2, the V gene TRBV18; D unclear. In germline, CDR1 is KGHSH, CDR2 LQKENI. The CDR3 runs 15 residues. Trimming took 2 bases from V and 1 from J, leaving 8 bases between them.

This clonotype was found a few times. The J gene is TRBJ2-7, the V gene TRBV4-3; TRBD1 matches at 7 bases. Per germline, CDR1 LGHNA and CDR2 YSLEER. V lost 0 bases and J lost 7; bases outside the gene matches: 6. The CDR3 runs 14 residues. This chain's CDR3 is CASSQDQGGREQYF. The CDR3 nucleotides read TGCGCCAGCAGCCAAGATCAAGGGGGCAGAGAGCAGTACTTC.

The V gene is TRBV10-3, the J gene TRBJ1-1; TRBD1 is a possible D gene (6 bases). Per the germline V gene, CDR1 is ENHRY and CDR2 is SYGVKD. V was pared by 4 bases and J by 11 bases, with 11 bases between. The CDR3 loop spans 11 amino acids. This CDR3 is CAISARGSAFF. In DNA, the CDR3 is TGTGCCATCAGTGCAAGGGGGAGCGCTTTCTTT.

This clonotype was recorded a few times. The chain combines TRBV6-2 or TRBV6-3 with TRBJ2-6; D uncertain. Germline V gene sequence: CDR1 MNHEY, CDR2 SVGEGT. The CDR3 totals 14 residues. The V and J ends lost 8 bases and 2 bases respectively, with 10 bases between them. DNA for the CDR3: TGTGCCAGCCTACTGTGGGCTGGGGCCAACGTCCTGACTTTC. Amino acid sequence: CASLLWAGANVLTF.

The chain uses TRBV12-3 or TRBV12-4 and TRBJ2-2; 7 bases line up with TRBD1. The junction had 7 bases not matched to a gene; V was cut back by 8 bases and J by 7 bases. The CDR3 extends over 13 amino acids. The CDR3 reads CASAQGEVGELFF. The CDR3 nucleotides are TGTGCCAGCGCGCAGGGGGAAGTCGGGGAGCTGTTTTTT.

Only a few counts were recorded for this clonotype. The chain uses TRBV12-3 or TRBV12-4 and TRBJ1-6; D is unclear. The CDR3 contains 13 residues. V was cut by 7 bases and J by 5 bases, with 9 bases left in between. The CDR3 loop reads CASTRANNSPLHF. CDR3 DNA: TGTGCCAGCACGCGGGCTAATAATTCACCCCTCCACTTT.